This T cell receptor beta chain comes out of a study of blood T cell repertoires in COVID-19. Method: immunoSEQ multiplex PCR; TCRdb's copy keeps in-frame clones and lacks some. The sample has some 310,000 clones, nearly 90% seen once; the top ten hold about 1%. The CDR3 is made up of 15 amino acids. The V segment lost 4 bases and the J segment 6 bases; nucleotides outside the gene matches: 8. Germline-derived CDR1 and CDR2 are SGHTS and YDEGEE. The TCR comes from a woman in her thirties or forties with COVID-19, enrolled during active disease. Sequenced material: peripheral blood. This chain connects TRBV5-8 to TRBJ1-5; 9 bases map to TRBD1. The CDR3 nucleotides are TGTGCCAGCAGCCAGGACAGGGGAGGGATTCAGCCCCAGCATTTT. Translation gives CASSQDRGGIQPQHF.